The next 15 T cell receptor beta chains were all read from a single sample in a study of blood T cell repertoires in COVID-19. The table came from immunoSEQ multiplex PCR; TCRdb's copy has only in-frame clones and leaves some out. Here the sample spans 70,000 to 90,000 clones, around nine tenths being singletons. Material for sequencing was peripheral blood. The receptors stem from a man aged 60 to 75 with acute or convalescent COVID-19.

The genes are TRBV6-4 and TRBJ1-2; weak D call: TRBD1 (6 bases). Germline CDR1 MRHNA, CDR2 SNTAGT. V was cut by 6 bases and J by 8 bases, with 19 bases left in between. The CDR3 has 14 residues. CDR3 protein: CASSLKGGVGGYTF. DNA for the CDR3: TGTGCCAGCAGCCTTAAGGGGGGGGTCGGCGGCTACACCTTC.

This chain links TRBV10-2 with TRBJ2-5; D may be TRBD2 (6 bases). The V end lost 3 bases, the J end lost 5 bases, and 13 bases lay between the germline ends. This CDR3 contains 14 residues. Per the germline V gene, CDR1 is WSHSY and CDR2 is SAAADI. The CDR3 region has the DNA TGCGCCAGCAGTGATGGGGGGATTTGGGAGACCCAGTACTTC. Translated, it gives CASSDGGIWETQYF.

This clone was picked up one time. The rearrangement joins TRBV23-1 to TRBJ1-2; possibly TRBD1 for D (6 bases). TRBV23-1 is flagged as an ORF with uncertain function. The CDR3 length is 20 residues. Between the trimmed V and J ends, which lost 4 bases and 1 base, there was a span of 28 bases. For the CDR3, the DNA is TGCGCCAGCAGTCCGCTCAATATAACCGGGACACTGCACTATAACTATGGCTACACCTTC. Protein sequence: CASSPLNITGTLHYNYGYTF.

The genes are TRBV6-5 and TRBJ1-1; 8 bases fit TRBD1. Trimming cost V 4 bases and J 7 bases; bases outside gene matches: 8. This CDR3 is built from 14 residues. Germline lookup yields CDR1 MNHEY and CDR2 SVGAGI. Here the CDR3 reads CASSSPTTGGEAFF. DNA for the CDR3: TGTGCCAGCAGTTCCCCAACAACAGGGGGTGAAGCTTTCTTT.

This clone was observed a single time. This chain links TRBV7-9 with TRBJ1-4; 9 bases are a match to TRBD1. This CDR3 has 16 amino acids. The V gene's germline CDR1 is SEHNR and CDR2 FQNEAQ (reference sequence). J was trimmed by 4 bases and V by 2 bases; bases with no gene match: 5. This CDR3 reads CASSLPLGQGNEKLFF. The DNA for the CDR3 is TGTGCCAGCAGCTTACCTTTGGGACAGGGTAATGAAAAACTGTTTTTT.

The V call is TRBV30, the J call TRBJ1-3, with D perhaps matching TRBD1 (6 bases). The germline V gene has CDR1 GTSNPN and CDR2 SVGIG (reference sequence). V shed 0 bases and J shed 9 bases, with 24 bases lying between them. CDR3 length: 17 residues. The CDR3 region has the DNA TGTGCCTGGAGTGTAGGCCCAGGCGGGGGCCCATATTTCACCATATATTTT. This codes for CAWSVGPGGGPYFTIYF.

This clone has more than one count but fewer than ten. This chain connects TRBV5-1 to TRBJ1-1, with D possibly matching TRBD1 (5 bases). Germline V lookup: CDR1 SGHRS, CDR2 YFSETQ. The CDR3 has 15 amino acids. The V end lost 1 base, the J end lost 4 bases, and 14 bases lay between the germline ends. The CDR3: CASSLFREGSTEAFF. The CDR3 region has the DNA TGCGCCAGCAGCTTGTTCCGGGAGGGGAGCACTGAAGCTTTCTTT. Full variable domain (missing parts from reference TRBV5-1 and TRBJ1-1): KAGVTQTPRYLIKTRGQQVTLSCSPISGHRSVSWYQQTPGQGLQFLFEYFSETQRNKGNFPGRFSGRQFSNSRSEMNVSTLELGDSALYLCASSLFREGSTEAFFGQGTRLTVV.

V usage is TRBV9 and J usage is TRBJ1-2; D is unresolved. Germline V CDR1 and CDR2: SGDLS, YYNGEE. The CDR3 runs 15 residues. Trimming shortened V by 0 bases and J by 0 bases, and 9 bases separated the two germline ends. The CDR3 loop is CASSVDGRSNYGYTF. The CDR3, as DNA: TGTGCCAGCAGCGTAGACGGCAGGTCTAACTATGGCTACACCTTC.

This clone was counted a few times. The V gene is TRBV12-3 or TRBV12-4, the J gene TRBJ2-3; perhaps TRBD1 as D (5 bases). The V gene lost 3 bases and the J gene lost 1 base, with 5 bases spanning the gap. The CDR3 sequence is 13 residues long. For the CDR3, the DNA is TGTGCCAGCAGTTTCAGGGGCACAGATACGCAGTATTTT. Translating gives CASSFRGTDTQYF.

This chain connects TRBV5-6 to TRBJ1-1, with D possibly TRBD1 on 6 matching bases. The CDR3 is made up of 14 amino acids. Trimming left V 4 bases short and J 0 bases short, with 10 bases between. The germline CDR1 and CDR2 sequences are SGHDT and YYEEEE. The DNA of the CDR3 is TGTGCCAGCAGCCCACAGGGTTTGAACACTGAAGCTTTCTTT. It translates to CASSPQGLNTEAFF.

The rearrangement uses TRBV3-1 (or the pseudogene TRBV3-2) and TRBJ1-5, with a possible D match to TRBD1 (6 bases). The CDR3 consists of 15 residues. V lost 1 base and J lost 0, with 7 bases in between. Germline V gene lookup returns CDR1 LGHDT and CDR2 YNNKEL (reference sequence). The CDR3: CASSQGTDSNQPQHF. CDR3 sequence (DNA): TGTGCCAGCAGCCAAGGGACAGATAGCAATCAGCCCCAGCATTTT.

The chain employs TRBV7-9 and TRBJ1-2; D gene unclear. CDR1 and CDR2 (germline): SEHNR, FQNEAQ (reference sequence). V was pared by 5 bases and J by 0 bases, with 7 bases between. This CDR3 spans 13 amino acids. The CDR3 here is CASSPGANYGYTF. The CDR3 DNA is TGTGCCAGCAGCCCCGGGGCTAACTATGGCTACACCTTC.

The chain joins TRBV28 to TRBJ1-1; D gene uncertain. The CDR3 is 15 amino acids. V dropped 4 bases and J dropped 2 bases, with 14 bases sitting between them. Germline-derived CDR1 and CDR2 are MDHEN and SYDVKM. CDR3 protein: CASSSPLGRNTEAFF. Here the CDR3 DNA reads TGTGCCAGCAGTTCCCCTCTGGGCCGAAACACTGAAGCTTTCTTT.

The V call is TRBV7-9, the J call TRBJ2-7; D unclear. Germline V gene lookup returns CDR1 SEHNR and CDR2 FQNEAQ (reference sequence). The V end was cut by 1 base, the J end by 6 bases, with 7 bases between. This CDR3 region has 12 residues. The CDR3 reads CASSLGGTEQYF. CDR3 DNA: TGTGCCAGCAGCTTAGGAGGTACCGAGCAGTACTTC. The variable domain in full, with the rest retrieved from reference TRBV7-9 and TRBJ2-7, is DTGVSQNPRHKITKRGQNVTFRCDPISEHNRLYWYRQTLGQGPEFLTYFQNEAQLEKSRLLSDRFSAERPKGSFSTLEIQRTEQGDSAMYLCASSLGGTEQYFGPGTRLTVT.

This clone occurred a few times. The sample holds other DNA sequences that translate to the same CDR3. The V and J genes are TRBV30 and TRBJ1-6, with D unclear. The CDR3 has 14 amino acids. Trimming removed 3 bases at V and 0 bases at J, with 6 bases between. CDR1 GTSNPN and CDR2 SVGIG come from the germline V gene (reference sequence). The DNA for the CDR3 is TGTGCCTGGAGGGGGAGCTCCTATAATTCACCCCTCCACTTT. It specifies CAWRGSSYNSPLHF. The whole variable domain, remainder taken from reference TRBV30 and TRBJ1-6, is SQTIHQWPATLVQPVGSPLSLECTVEGTSNPNLYWYRQAAGRGLQLLFYSVGIGQISSEVPQNLSASRPQDRQFILSSKKLLLSDSGFYLCAWRGSSYNSPLHFGNGTRLTVT.